Below are 9 T cell receptor beta chains sequenced from a single sample in a study of T cells in Graves' hyperthyroidism and ophthalmopathy. Regions amplified from RNA transcripts were the TCR beta CDR3 regions. A first-round RT-PCR of the TCR CDR3 used the HTBI primer set. TCRdb reprocessed the multiplex PCR reads via MiXCR and lists one record per CDR3 protein. Here the sample spans around 620,000 distinct CDR3 sequences, around 46% being singletons. The sample was peripheral blood or thyroid tissue (not recorded which). The source is an adult woman with Graves' disease, either hyperthyroidism or ophthalmopathy (not recorded which).

This chain links TRBV9 with TRBJ1-3; weak D call: TRBD1 (6 bases). In germline, CDR1 is SGDLS, CDR2 YYNGEE. V lost 2 bases and J lost 0, with 9 bases in between. The CDR3 runs 15 residues. CDR3 loop: CASSVRGGSGNTIYF. For the CDR3, the DNA is TGTGCCAGCAGCGTCCGAGGGGGCTCTGGAAACACCATATATTTT.

This clonotype came up many times. The chain combines TRBV20-1 with TRBJ2-6, with TRBD1 matching 9 bases. From germline, CDR1 is DFQATT and CDR2 SNEGSKA (reference sequence). The CDR3 runs to 16 residues. After removal of 4 bases from V and 2 bases from J, the junction contained 6 bases not matched to a gene. This chain's CDR3 is CSATGQGRAGANVLTF. The CDR3 region has the DNA TGCAGTGCTACGGGACAGGGACGGGCTGGGGCCAACGTCCTGACTTTC.

This rearrangement joins TRBV12-3 or TRBV12-4 to TRBJ2-6; D ambiguous. This CDR3 region has 14 residues. The ends were cut back, 6 bases at V and 11 bases at J, with 17 bases in the middle. The CDR3 loop reads CASSSGDSAYVLTF. The CDR3 region has the DNA TGTGCCAGCAGCTCTGGAGACTCTGCCTACGTCCTGACTTTC.

J is TRBJ1-2 and V is TRBV7-9, with TRBD1 matching over 7 bases. Unmatched junction bases numbered 7, after V lost 3 bases and J lost 3 bases. The CDR3 extends over 15 amino acids. CDR1 and CDR2 (germline): SEHNR, FQNEAQ (reference sequence). CDR3 protein: CASSFPGGHYYGYTF. The CDR3 DNA is TGTGCCAGCAGCTTCCCAGGGGGACACTACTATGGCTACACCTTC.

The DNA of the CDR3 is TGCGCCAGCAGCCAAGGGAGGACGCAAGGGGTGAATGAAAAACTGTTTTTT. This sequence encodes CASSQGRTQGVNEKLFF. The gene calls are TRBV4-3 and TRBJ1-4; possibly TRBD1 for D (5 bases). V was pared by 1 base and J by 5 bases, with 17 bases between. The V gene's germline CDR1 is LGHNA and CDR2 YSLEER. The CDR3 contains 17 residues.

This clonotype has more than one count but fewer than ten. This chain joins TRBV2 and TRBJ2-3; D not certain. Germline V CDR1 and CDR2: SNHLY, FYNNEI. The CDR3 has 15 residues. V was pared by 10 bases and J by 1 base, with 18 bases between. CDR3 coding DNA: TGTGCCACCTCCGGGCCCACTGGCGGCACAGATACGCAGTATTTT. Encoded protein: CATSGPTGGTDTQYF.

Regarding this clonotype: The conserved phenylalanine or tryptophan normally closing the CDR3 is absent here, so this likely arose from a read error. The rearrangement links TRBV11-2 to TRBJ2-7; a weak D match, TRBD1 (6 bases). CDR1 and CDR2 from the germline V gene are SGHAT and FQNNGV. The CDR3 is 12 amino acids. V was cut by 5 bases and J by 6 bases, with 11 bases left in between. The CDR3 region is CASSSGGLEQYL. The CDR3, as DNA: TGTGCCAGCAGCAGTGGGGGCCTCGAGCAGTACCTC.

Only a few counts were recorded for this clonotype. The chain links TRBV10-3 to TRBJ2-2; 9 bases are shared with TRBD1. With V trimmed by 7 bases and J by 5 bases, 11 bases remained unmatched. The CDR3 consists of 16 residues. CDR1 is ENHRY, CDR2 SYGVKD, per germline. The CDR3 is CAITGSGQGNTGELFF. DNA of the CDR3: TGTGCCATCACCGGCTCGGGACAGGGTAATACCGGGGAGCTGTTTTTT.

This clonotype was recorded at least ten times. DNA for the CDR3: TGTGCCAGCAGGTCCGAGGGGGGCAATCAGCCCCAGCATTTT. Encoded protein: CASRSEGGNQPQHF. The chain carries TRBV2 and TRBJ1-5, with TRBD1 as a possible D gene (6 bases). Looked up from germline, CDR1 is SNHLY and CDR2 is FYNNEI. The germline V and J ends were trimmed by 6 bases and 2 bases, with 11 bases remaining between them. This CDR3 is built from 14 residues.